Listed below are T cell receptor beta chains from one sample, sequenced in a study of neoadjuvant anti-PD-1 for oral cavity cancer. Only in-frame clones appear in the TCRdb table, and some are missing; sequencing was by immunoSEQ multiplex PCR. The repertoire holds over 14,000 clones, with 65% to 80% as singletons. The material was PBMCs, obtained after nivolumab (anti-PD-1) treatment. These receptors were collected from a person aged 35-79 years with oral cavity squamous cell carcinoma. Both conserved end residues are part of each CDR3. D genes are given only for firm matches. Clone size is shown for a subset of rows, as once, few, many or a class of expanded clone.

>TRBV5-4|.|TRBJ2-3|.
CASSSAGTVRDTQYF
TGTGCCAGCAGCTCGGCCGGGACTGTCCGGGATACGCAGTATTTT
>TRBV19|TRBD2|TRBJ2-7|.
CASSIGGTSGTYEQYF
TGTGCCAGTAGTATAGGCGGAACTAGCGGCACCTACGAGCAGTACTTC
>TRBV2|.|TRBJ2-7|.
CASLGGDTESYEQYF
TGTGCCAGCCTAGGGGGTGATACCGAATCCTACGAGCAGTACTTC
>TRBV7-9|.|TRBJ1-2|.
CASSSGAGEGYTF
TGTGCCAGCAGCTCCGGCGCAGGGGAGGGATACACCTTC
>TRBV19|.|TRBJ2-7|.
CASSISAGSSYEQYF
TGTGCCAGTAGTATAAGCGCGGGGAGCTCCTACGAGCAGTACTTC
>TRBV7-3|.|TRBJ2-1|few
CASSLTSSTEQFF
TGTGCCAGCAGCCTCACTAGCTCTACTGAGCAGTTCTTC
>TRBV28|.|TRBJ1-1|few
CASSFGGSGPAFF
TGTGCCAGCAGTTTCGGGGGATCGGGGCCAGCTTTCTTT
>TRBV5-6|TRBD1|TRBJ2-1|.
CASSLLDRVWEQFF
TGTGCCAGCAGCTTACTGGACAGGGTTTGGGAGCAGTTCTTC
>TRBV5-6|.|TRBJ2-6|.
CASSLGKKAPPGANVLTF
TGTGCCAGCAGCTTGGGTAAGAAGGCTCCACCTGGGGCCAACGTCCTGACTTTC
>TRBV14|.|TRBJ1-1|few
CASSQGQVNTEAFF
TGTGCCAGCAGCCAAGGGCAGGTGAACACTGAAGCTTTCTTT
>TRBV2|TRBD2|TRBJ2-7|.
CASFGGRASEQYF
TGTGCCAGCTTCGGGGGGAGGGCCTCCGAGCAGTACTTC
>TRBV6-5|.|TRBJ2-3|.
CASSSGLRTQYF
TGTGCCAGCAGCTCGGGACTCCGTACGCAGTATTTT
>TRBV10-3|.|TRBJ2-7|.
CAISESTRSDEQYF
TGTGCCATCAGTGAGTCGACTCGCTCGGACGAGCAGTACTTC
>TRBV5-1|.|TRBJ2-2|.
CASSWSREAGELFF
TGCGCCAGCAGCTGGAGCCGAGAGGCCGGGGAGCTGTTTTTT
>TRBV4-2|.|TRBJ2-7|.
CASSIQEGFSSGEQYF
TGTGCCAGCAGCATCCAGGAAGGATTTTCTAGTGGCGAGCAGTACTTC
>TRBV27|TRBD1|TRBJ1-2|.
CASSSSGTVEYGYTF
TGTGCCAGCAGTTCTTCCGGGACAGTGGAATATGGCTACACCTTC
>TRBV6-1|.|TRBJ1-1|.
CASSPTGKGTEAFF
TGTGCCAGCAGCCCCACAGGGAAAGGCACTGAAGCTTTCTTT
>TRBV7-9|.|TRBJ2-7|.
CASSLLGPSQNLYEQYF
TGTGCCAGCAGCTTATTGGGACCCTCACAGAACCTCTACGAGCAGTACTTC
>TRBV19|TRBD2|TRBJ2-7|.
CASSALAGGYEQYF
TGTGCCAGTAGTGCCCTAGCGGGAGGGTACGAGCAGTACTTC
>TRBV29-1|TRBD2|TRBJ2-5|.
CSVGASGSQETQYF
TGCAGCGTTGGGGCTAGCGGGAGTCAAGAGACCCAGTACTTC
>TRBV6-5|TRBD1|TRBJ2-1|.
CASSLWDRINEQFF
TGTGCCAGCAGTCTCTGGGACAGGATAAATGAGCAGTTCTTC
>TRBV5-6|.|TRBJ2-1|.
CASRQGSYNEQFF
TGTGCCAGCAGGCAGGGGTCCTACAATGAGCAGTTCTTC
>TRBV5-4|.|TRBJ1-1|.
CASSLTANMNTEAFF
TGTGCCAGCAGCTTGACAGCAAACATGAACACTGAAGCTTTCTTT
>TRBV13|TRBD1|TRBJ1-1|few
CASSSDRGATEAFF
TGTGCCAGCAGCTCGGACAGGGGGGCGACTGAAGCTTTCTTT
>TRBV7-9|.|TRBJ2-3|.
CASSLTDTQYF
TGTGCCAGCAGCTTAACAGATACGCAGTATTTT
>TRBV7-2|TRBD1|TRBJ2-7|once
CASSSGTGYYEQYF
TGTGCCAGCAGCTCCGGGACAGGGTACTACGAGCAGTACTTC
>TRBV6-6|.|TRBJ1-2|.
CASSRIVDGYTF
TGTGCCAGCAGCCGCATAGTGGATGGCTACACCTTC
>TRBV7-6|.|TRBJ2-7|once
CASSQGLGYEQYF
TGTGCCAGCAGTCAGGGGCTAGGCTACGAGCAGTACTTC
>TRBV28|.|TRBJ1-1|.
CASSLKPNTEAFF
TGTGCCAGCAGTTTAAAACCGAACACTGAAGCTTTCTTT
>TRBV19|TRBD2|TRBJ2-1|few
CASSILSGRDEQFF
TGTGCCAGTAGTATACTTAGCGGGAGGGACGAGCAGTTCTTC
>TRBV4-1|TRBD2|TRBJ2-3|.
CASSQAWGTSDISSTDTQYF
TGCGCCAGCAGCCAAGCCTGGGGGACTAGCGACATTTCTAGCACAGATACGCAGTATTTT
>TRBV19|.|TRBJ2-7|.
CASSMTAWTGNHEQYF
TGTGCCAGTAGTATGACTGCGTGGACGGGAAACCACGAGCAGTACTTC
>TRBV9|TRBD1|TRBJ1-1|.
CASSVAGTGGTEAFF
TGTGCCAGCAGCGTAGCCGGGACAGGGGGCACTGAAGCTTTCTTT
>TRBV29-1|.|TRBJ2-5|.
CSVGRQAETQYF
TGCAGCGTCGGAAGGCAAGCAGAGACCCAGTACTTC
>TRBV6-1|TRBD1|TRBJ1-4|.
CASSKGQGGEKLFF
TGTGCCAGCAGTAAGGGACAGGGTGGTGAAAAACTGTTTTTT
>TRBV5-1|TRBD1|TRBJ1-1|few
CASSLEGQGFPEAFF
TGCGCCAGCAGCTTGGAGGGACAGGGTTTCCCTGAAGCTTTCTTT
>TRBV6-1|TRBD1|TRBJ1-4|.
CATNPGTVNEKLFF
TGTGCCACCAATCCCGGGACAGTTAATGAAAAACTGTTTTTT
>TRBV28|.|TRBJ2-7|.
CASSPPGHDSYEQYF
TGTGCCAGCAGCCCCCCCGGCCACGACTCGTACGAGCAGTACTTC
>TRBV6-4|.|TRBJ2-1|.
CASSVGGGAYNEQFF
TGTGCCAGCAGTGTGGGGGGCGGCGCCTACAATGAGCAGTTCTTC
>TRBV29-1|.|TRBJ2-7|.
CSVVQAPSEQYF
TGCAGCGTGGTACAGGCCCCCTCCGAGCAGTACTTC
>TRBV5-8|TRBD2|TRBJ2-2|.
CASSSQAGGPTGELFF
TGTGCCAGCAGCTCCCAAGCGGGAGGGCCGACCGGGGAGCTGTTTTTT
>TRBV30|.|TRBJ1-1|.
CAWSVFVRGAEAFF
TGTGCCTGGAGTGTTTTTGTCCGGGGGGCTGAAGCTTTCTTT
>TRBV5-6|TRBD1|TRBJ1-3|.
CASSPRDRNSGNTIYF
TGTGCCAGCAGCCCCCGGGACAGGAACTCTGGAAACACCATATATTTT
>TRBV10-3|.|TRBJ2-1|once
CAISGTHSSYNEQFF
TGTGCCATCAGTGGGACTCACTCCTCCTACAATGAGCAGTTCTTC
>TRBV27|.|TRBJ2-1|.
CASSRYNEQFF
TGTGCCAGCAGTCGCTATAATGAGCAGTTCTTC
>TRBV2|.|TRBJ2-7|few
CASSPLGREQGQYF
TGTGCCAGCAGTCCTCTGGGGCGAGAGCAAGGGCAGTACTTC
>TRBV6-5|.|TRBJ1-3|few
CASSKQGRNTIYF
TGTGCCAGCAGTAAACAGGGCCGAAACACCATATATTTT
>TRBV27|.|TRBJ1-1|.
CASSLARNTEAFF
TGTGCCAGCAGTTTGGCCAGGAACACTGAAGCTTTCTTT
>TRBV15|TRBD2|TRBJ2-1|.
CATSREGTSGSEQFF
TGTGCCACCAGCAGAGAGGGGACTAGCGGGAGTGAGCAGTTCTTC
>TRBV5-1|TRBD2|TRBJ2-7|once
CASSPQTSFLEQYF
TGCGCCAGCAGCCCGCAGACTAGCTTCTTAGAGCAGTACTTC